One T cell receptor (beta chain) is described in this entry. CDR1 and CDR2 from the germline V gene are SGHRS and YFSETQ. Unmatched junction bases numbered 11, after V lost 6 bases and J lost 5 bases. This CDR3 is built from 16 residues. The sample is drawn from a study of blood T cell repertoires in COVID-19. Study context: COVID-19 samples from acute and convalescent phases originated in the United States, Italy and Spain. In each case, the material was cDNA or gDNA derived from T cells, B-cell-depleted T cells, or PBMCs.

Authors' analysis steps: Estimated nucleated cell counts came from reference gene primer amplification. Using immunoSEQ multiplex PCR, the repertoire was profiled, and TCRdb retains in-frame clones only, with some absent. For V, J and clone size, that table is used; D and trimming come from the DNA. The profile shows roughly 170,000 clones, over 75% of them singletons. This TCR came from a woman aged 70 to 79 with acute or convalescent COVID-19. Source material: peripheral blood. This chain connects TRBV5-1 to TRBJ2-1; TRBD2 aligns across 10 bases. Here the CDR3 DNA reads TGCGCCAGCACCCTGGGGGTAGCGGGAGGAAACAATGAGCAGTTCTTC. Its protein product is CASTLGVAGGNNEQFF.